This TCR beta chain was recovered during a study of identical twins. This clonotype showed up just once. Each CDR3 protein gets one entry after TCRdb re-called the 5' RACE reads with MiXCR. This sample carries 300,000 to 400,000 distinct CDR3 sequences, around an eighth of them seen once, and the ten largest clones take roughly 7.8%. This CDR3 contains 12 residues. Trimming shortened V by 2 bases and J by 7 bases, and 8 bases separated the two germline ends. Germline-derived CDR1 and CDR2 are MNHEY and SVGEGT. These same records also appear under a second study, on yellow fever vaccine responses in identical twins.

The sequenced material came from CD8+ T cells sorted from blood. The rearrangement links TRBV6-2 or TRBV6-3 to TRBJ1-2; tentatively, D is TRBD1 (5 bases). This clonotype originated in a woman under 30 in good health. CDR3 bases: TGTGCCAGCAGTTACGTGGGGGTTGGCTACACCTTC. The encoded protein is CASSYVGVGYTF.